These T cell receptor beta chains were read from a single sample in a study of T cells in Graves' hyperthyroidism and ophthalmopathy. MiXCR, run by TCRdb on the multiplex PCR reads, gives a single entry per CDR3 protein. The top ten hold approximately 31% of the sample, which has about 320,000 distinct CDR3 sequences, 16% seen once. The sequenced sample was blood. These receptors originate from a man aged 30 to 45 with Graves' hyperthyroidism. Both conserved end residues are part of each CDR3.

TRBJ2-5,TRBV7-9,CASSSQVQETQYF
TRBJ1-2,TRBV9,CASSHDRGGYGYTF
TRBJ2-3,TRBV11-2,CASNPSGLDTQYF
TRBJ2-5,TRBV30,CAWSGASGETQYF
TRBJ2-1,TRBV24-1,CATSDFSAGGSYNERFF
TRBJ2-3,TRBV20-1,CSARIRLAGGADGDTQYF
TRBJ2-7,TRBV19,CASSIDRGRNEQYF
TRBJ2-1,TRBV13,CASSSHGLAGGESSYNEQFF
TRBJ2-7,TRBV2,CASRGTYAYEQYF
TRBJ2-7,TRBV20-1,CSARVVGGLSYEQYF
TRBJ2-3,TRBV15,CATSRPGVADTQYF
TRBJ1-2,TRBV7-3,CASSLASGPVYGYTF
TRBJ1-2,TRBV6-6,CASSYSHGTNGYTF
TRBJ1-1,TRBV6-1,CASSPRTESEAFF
TRBJ1-5,TRBV25-1,CASSDSSHGHQPQHF
TRBJ1-1,TRBV5-1,CASSKLEATNTEAFF
TRBJ2-5,TRBV20-1,CSATGQGSTQETQYF
TRBJ1-2,TRBV6-2/TRBV6-3,CASSYSGARRVYGYTF
TRBJ2-1,TRBV6-1,CASRQGPEQFF
TRBJ2-1,TRBV14,CASSREGAGATMSGEQFF
TRBJ1-2,TRBV6-2/TRBV6-3,CASSQLTLSSWGYTF
TRBJ1-5,TRBV4-1,CASSKGGNQPQHF
TRBJ1-2,TRBV30,CAGTAGMGDYGYTF
TRBJ2-7,TRBV7-6,CASSLGTANYEQYF
TRBJ2-3,TRBV24-1,CATQPTGSGRETDTQYF
TRBJ1-6,TRBV2,CAGRGQGASPLHF
TRBJ1-6,TRBV20-1,CSASQDGNSPLHF